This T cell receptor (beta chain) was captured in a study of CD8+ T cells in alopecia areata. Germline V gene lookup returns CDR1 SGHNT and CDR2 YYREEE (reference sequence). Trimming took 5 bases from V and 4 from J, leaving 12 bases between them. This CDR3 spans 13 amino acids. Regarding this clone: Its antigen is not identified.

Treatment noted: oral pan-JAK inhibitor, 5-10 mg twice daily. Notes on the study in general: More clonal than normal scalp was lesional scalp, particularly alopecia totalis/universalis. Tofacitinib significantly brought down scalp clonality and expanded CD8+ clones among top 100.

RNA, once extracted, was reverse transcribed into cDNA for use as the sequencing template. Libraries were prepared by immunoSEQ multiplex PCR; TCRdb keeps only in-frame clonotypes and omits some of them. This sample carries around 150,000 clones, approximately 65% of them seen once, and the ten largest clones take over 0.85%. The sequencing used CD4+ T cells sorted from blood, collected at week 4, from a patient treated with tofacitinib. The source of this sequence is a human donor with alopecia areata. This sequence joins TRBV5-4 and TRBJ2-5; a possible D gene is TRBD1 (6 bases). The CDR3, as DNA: TGTGCCAGCAGTCGGGACATTTCAGAGACCCAGTACTTC. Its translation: CASSRDISETQYF.